A single T cell receptor (beta chain) is shown here with its context. Its antigen is still unknown. No base quality information exists; no much larger clone differs at one position. V gives up 1 base and J gives up 6 bases, and the segment between their germline ends measures 15 bases. Measured from the cysteine to the phenylalanine, the CDR3 is 15 residues long. Only the CDR3 DNA is retained, 45 bases long and in frame from the first base. The CDR1 and CDR2 encoded by the germline V gene are MDHEN and SYDVKM. These data originate in a study of blood T cell repertoires in COVID-19 (dated by TCRdb to the early 2020s). At the level of the whole study: Samples covering the acute and convalescent phases of COVID-19 were provided by collaborators in the United States, Italy and Spain. Sample metadata almost always included a de-identified subject ID, COVID-19 status, age in years and sex. The material from the prospective study consisted of cDNA or gDNA derived from T cells, B-cell-depleted T cells, or PBMCs. A freely available public database, intended as a resource for researchers studying the immune response to SARS-CoV-2, is where the repertoires were released. The samples were drawn from the first 160 participants of the ongoing ImmuneRACE study and from 950 to 1,500 subjects provided by 6 global collaborators. Where HLA class I and class II types were available, the types were taken from metadata supplied by the sample provider, not from assay-based typing. Subjects who had been exposed to COVID-19, were actively infected with it, or had recovered from it provided the deeply sampled blood TCRbeta repertoires that made up the dataset. The paper as a whole reports these results and caveats: Clinical and demographic metadata were provided uncurated, with the amount varying by source and participant.

The immunoSEQ Assay, a bias-controlled multiplex PCR, was used to amplify TCRbeta CDR3 regions from genomic DNA. In the authors' own workflow: The number of nucleated cells in each sample was estimated from the amplification of reference gene primers within the assay. To quantify the absolute abundance of each unique TCRbeta CDR3 rearrangement, sequence reads were collapsed and filtered. For each sample, productive Simpson clonality was calculated as the square root of Simpson's diversity index across productive rearrangements. TCRdb took over this immuneACCESS table, retaining in-frame rearrangements with V and J assigned. Such tables are incomplete; in checked studies, under half of the missing clones stem from an unresolved V gene, and the remainder is unexplained. That table furnishes V, J and clone size, whereas the DNA furnished D and trimming. The sample profile shows fewer than 200,000 clones; about four fifths of them were found once. The top ten hold roughly 8.1% of the sample.

Whole blood was collected in K2EDTA tubes by collaborating institutions according to the institutions' own protocols. For TCRbeta analysis, collaborator samples were shipped as frozen whole blood, as isolated PBMCs, or as DNA extracted from either sample type. Material: peripheral blood. This sequence was found in a woman in her 70s with acute or convalescent COVID-19. The rearrangement joined TRBV28 to TRBJ1-1; the D gene is perhaps TRBD1, on 5 matching bases. The DNA is TGTGCCAGCAGTTTATTGGCACAGGCCACCTCTGAAGCTTTCTTT. It codes for CASSLLAQATSEAFF.